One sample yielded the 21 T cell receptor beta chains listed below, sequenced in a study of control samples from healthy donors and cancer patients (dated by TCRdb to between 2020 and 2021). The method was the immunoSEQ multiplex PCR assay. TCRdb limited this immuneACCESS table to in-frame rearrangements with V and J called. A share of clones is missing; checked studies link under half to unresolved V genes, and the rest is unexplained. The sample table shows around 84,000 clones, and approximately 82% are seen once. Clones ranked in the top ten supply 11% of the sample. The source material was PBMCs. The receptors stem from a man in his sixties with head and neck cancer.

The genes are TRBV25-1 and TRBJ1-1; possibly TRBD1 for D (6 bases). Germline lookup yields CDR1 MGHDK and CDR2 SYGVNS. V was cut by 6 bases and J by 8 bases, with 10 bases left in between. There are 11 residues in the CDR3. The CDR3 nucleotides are TGTGCCAGCAGCCTAAGGGGGGAAGCTTTCTTT. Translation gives CASSLRGEAFF.

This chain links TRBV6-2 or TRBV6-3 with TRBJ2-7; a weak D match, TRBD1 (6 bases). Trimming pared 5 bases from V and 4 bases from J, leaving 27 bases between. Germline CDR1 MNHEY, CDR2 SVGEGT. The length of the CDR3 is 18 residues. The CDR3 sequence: CASSNNPRDNEYYYEQYF. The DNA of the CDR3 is TGTGCCAGCAGTAATAACCCCCGGGACAACGAGTACTATTACGAGCAGTACTTC.

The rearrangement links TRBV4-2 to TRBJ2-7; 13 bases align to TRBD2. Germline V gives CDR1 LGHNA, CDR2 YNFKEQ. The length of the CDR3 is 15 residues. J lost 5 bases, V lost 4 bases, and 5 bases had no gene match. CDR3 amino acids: CASSPGLAGVHEQYF. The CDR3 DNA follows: TGTGCCAGCAGCCCAGGACTAGCGGGAGTCCACGAGCAGTACTTC.

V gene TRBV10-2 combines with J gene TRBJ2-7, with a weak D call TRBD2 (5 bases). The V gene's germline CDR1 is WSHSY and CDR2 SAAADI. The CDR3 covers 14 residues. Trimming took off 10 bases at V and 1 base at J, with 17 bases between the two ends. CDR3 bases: TGCGCCACTTCCTTGGAGGTGGCGTCCTACGAGCAGTACTTC. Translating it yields CATSLEVASYEQYF.

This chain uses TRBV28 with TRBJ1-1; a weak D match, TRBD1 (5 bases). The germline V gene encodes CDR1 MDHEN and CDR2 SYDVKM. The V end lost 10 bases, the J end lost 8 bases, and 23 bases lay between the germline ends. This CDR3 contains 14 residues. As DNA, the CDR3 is TGTGCCACCATAACCCTAACAGGAAGGCGAGAAGCTTTCTTT. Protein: CATITLTGRREAFF.

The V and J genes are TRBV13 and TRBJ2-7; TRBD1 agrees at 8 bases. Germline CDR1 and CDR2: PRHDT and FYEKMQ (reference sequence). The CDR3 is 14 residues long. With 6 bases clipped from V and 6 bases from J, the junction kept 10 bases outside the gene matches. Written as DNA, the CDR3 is TGTGCCAGCAGAAAGCAGGGGGCACGGAGCGAGCAGTACTTC. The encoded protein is CASRKQGARSEQYF. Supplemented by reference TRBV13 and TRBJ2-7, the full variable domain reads AAGVIQSPRHLIKEKRETATLKCYPIPRHDTVYWYQQGPGQDPQFLISFYEKMQSDKGSIPDRFSAQQFSDYHSELNMSSLELGDSALYFCASRKQGARSEQYFGPGTRLTVT.

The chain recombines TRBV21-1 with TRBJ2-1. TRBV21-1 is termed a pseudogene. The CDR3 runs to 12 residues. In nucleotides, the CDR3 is TGTGCCAGCAGCAAAGTTCCGGATAAGCAGTTCTTC. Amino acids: CASSKVPDKQFF.

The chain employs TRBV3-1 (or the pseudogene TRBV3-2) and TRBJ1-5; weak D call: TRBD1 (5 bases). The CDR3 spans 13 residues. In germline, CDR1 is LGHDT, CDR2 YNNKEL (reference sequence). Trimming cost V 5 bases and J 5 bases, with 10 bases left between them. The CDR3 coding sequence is TGTGCCAGCAGCTCGGGAGGGGATCAGCCCCAGCATTTT. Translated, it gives CASSSGGDQPQHF.

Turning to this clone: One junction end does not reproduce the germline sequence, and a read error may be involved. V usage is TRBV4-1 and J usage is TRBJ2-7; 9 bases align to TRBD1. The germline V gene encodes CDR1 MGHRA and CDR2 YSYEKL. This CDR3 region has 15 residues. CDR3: CASSQADRGAYEQYF. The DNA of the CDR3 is TGCGCCAGCAGCCAAGCAGACAGGGGGGCCTACGAGCAGTATTTC.

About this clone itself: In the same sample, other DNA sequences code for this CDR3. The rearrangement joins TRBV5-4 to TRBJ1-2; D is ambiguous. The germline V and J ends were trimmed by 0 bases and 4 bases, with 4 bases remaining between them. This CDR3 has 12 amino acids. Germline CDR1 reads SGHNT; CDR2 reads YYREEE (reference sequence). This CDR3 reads CASSLDSYGYTF. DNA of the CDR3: TGTGCCAGCAGCTTGGACAGCTATGGCTACACCTTC. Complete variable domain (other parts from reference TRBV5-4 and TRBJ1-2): ETGVTQSPTHLIKTRGQQVTLRCSSQSGHNTVSWYQQALGQGPQFIFQYYREEENGRGNFPPRFSGLQFPNYSSELNVNALELDDSALYLCASSLDSYGYTFGSGTRLTVV.

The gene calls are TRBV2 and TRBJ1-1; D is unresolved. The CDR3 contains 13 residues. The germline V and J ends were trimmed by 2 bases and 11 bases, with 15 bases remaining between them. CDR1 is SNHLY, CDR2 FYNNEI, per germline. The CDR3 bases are TGTGCCAGCAGTGAAACCCCGCCTAATCGGGCTTTCTTT. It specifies CASSETPPNRAFF.

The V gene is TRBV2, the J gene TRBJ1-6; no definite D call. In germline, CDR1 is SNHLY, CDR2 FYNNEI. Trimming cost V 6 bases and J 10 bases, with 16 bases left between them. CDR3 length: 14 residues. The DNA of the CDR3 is TGTGCCAGCAGCGCCCAGACCCTTTGGTCACCCCTCCACTTT. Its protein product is CASSAQTLWSPLHF.

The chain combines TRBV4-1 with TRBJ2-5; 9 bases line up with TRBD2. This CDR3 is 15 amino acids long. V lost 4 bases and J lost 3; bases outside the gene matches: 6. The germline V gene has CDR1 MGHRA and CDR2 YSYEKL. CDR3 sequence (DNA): TGCGCCAGCAGCCGACACATAGCGGGAGAAGAGACCCAGTACTTC. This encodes CASSRHIAGEETQYF.

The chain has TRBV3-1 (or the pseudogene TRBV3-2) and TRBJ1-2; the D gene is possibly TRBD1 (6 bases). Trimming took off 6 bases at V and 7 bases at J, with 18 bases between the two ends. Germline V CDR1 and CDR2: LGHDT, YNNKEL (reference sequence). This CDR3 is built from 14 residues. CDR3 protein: CASRARGGGGGYTF. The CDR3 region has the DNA TGTGCCAGCAGAGCCCGGGGGGGCGGCGGTGGCTACACCTTC.

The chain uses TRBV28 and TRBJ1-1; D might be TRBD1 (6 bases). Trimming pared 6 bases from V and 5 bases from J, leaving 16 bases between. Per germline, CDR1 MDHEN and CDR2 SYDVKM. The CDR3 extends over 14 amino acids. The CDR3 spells CASRGGGAVTEAFF. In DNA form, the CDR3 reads TGTGCCAGCAGGGGTGGGGGGGCTGTAACTGAAGCTTTCTTT.

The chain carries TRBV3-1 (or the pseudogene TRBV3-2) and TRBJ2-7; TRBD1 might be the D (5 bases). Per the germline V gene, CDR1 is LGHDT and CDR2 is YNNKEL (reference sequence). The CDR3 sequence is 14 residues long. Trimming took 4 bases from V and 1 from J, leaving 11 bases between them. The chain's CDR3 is CASSRQGLSYEQYF. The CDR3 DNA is TGTGCCAGCAGCCGGCAGGGTCTATCCTACGAGCAGTACTTC.

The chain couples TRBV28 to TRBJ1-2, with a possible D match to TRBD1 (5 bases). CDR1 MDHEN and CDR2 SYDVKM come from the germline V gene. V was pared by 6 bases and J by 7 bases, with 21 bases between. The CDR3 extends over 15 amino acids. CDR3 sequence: CASSWGSGVMGGYTF. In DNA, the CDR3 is TGTGCCAGCAGCTGGGGGTCGGGGGTGATGGGTGGCTACACCTTC.

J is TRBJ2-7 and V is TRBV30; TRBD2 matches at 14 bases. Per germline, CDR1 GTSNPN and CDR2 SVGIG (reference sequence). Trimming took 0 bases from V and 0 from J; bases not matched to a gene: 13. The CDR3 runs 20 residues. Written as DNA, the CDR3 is TGTGCCTGGAGTGTAAGGCCACGACTAGCGGGAGGGGTAAGCTCCTACGAGCAGTACTTC. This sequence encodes CAWSVRPRLAGGVSSYEQYF.

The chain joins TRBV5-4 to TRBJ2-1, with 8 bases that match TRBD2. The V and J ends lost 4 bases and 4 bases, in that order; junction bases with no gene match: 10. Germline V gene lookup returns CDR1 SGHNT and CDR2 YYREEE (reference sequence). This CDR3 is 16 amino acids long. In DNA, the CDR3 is TGTGCCAGCAGCCTGGTCGTGGCTAGCGGGTACAATGAGCAGTTCTTC. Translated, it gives CASSLVVASGYNEQFF.

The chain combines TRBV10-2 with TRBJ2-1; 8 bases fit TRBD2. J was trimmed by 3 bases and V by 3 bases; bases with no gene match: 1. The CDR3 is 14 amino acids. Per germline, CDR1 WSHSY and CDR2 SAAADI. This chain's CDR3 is CASSESGSYNEQFF. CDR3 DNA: TGCGCCAGCAGTGAAAGCGGGAGCTACAATGAGCAGTTCTTC.

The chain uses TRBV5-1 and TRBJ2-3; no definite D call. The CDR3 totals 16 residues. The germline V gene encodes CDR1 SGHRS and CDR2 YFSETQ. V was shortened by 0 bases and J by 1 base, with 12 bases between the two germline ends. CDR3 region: CASSLEAVLRTDTQYF. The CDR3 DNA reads TGCGCCAGCAGCTTGGAAGCCGTCCTACGCACAGATACGCAGTATTTT.